One and the same sample provided the 11 T cell receptor beta chains below, sequenced in a study of technical replicates of blood from a handful of donors. Sequencing used immunoSEQ multiplex PCR; TCRdb keeps in-frame clones, though not all of them. The sample has under 50,000 clones; around 96% are singletons. The sequencing input was T cells isolated from PBMCs. All receptors derive from a human donor in good health.

In nucleotides, the CDR3 is TGTGCCAGCAGCTTCGTTGGGACAGGGGTATCTGAAGCTTTCTTT. This sequence encodes CASSFVGTGVSEAFF. The gene calls are TRBV7-2 and TRBJ1-1; 10 positions match TRBD1. The V segment lost 3 bases and the J segment 6 bases; nucleotides outside the gene matches: 7. The CDR3 runs to 15 residues. CDR1 and CDR2 (germline): SGHTA, FQGNSA.

The rearrangement joins TRBV7-9 to TRBJ1-2, with 7 bases that match TRBD1. The length of the CDR3 is 11 residues. V was pared by 5 bases and J by 8 bases, with 2 bases of the junction left unmatched. CDR1 and CDR2 from the germline V gene are SEHNR and FQNEAQ (reference sequence). The CDR3 DNA reads TGTGCCAGCAGCCTAGGGGGCGGCTACACCTTC. Protein: CASSLGGGYTF.

V is TRBV4-3 and J is TRBJ1-1; D is perhaps TRBD1 (5 bases). The V gene's germline CDR1 is LGHNA and CDR2 YSLEER. The V end was cut by 0 bases, the J end by 1 base, with 9 bases between. CDR3 size: 15 residues. The CDR3: CASSQEYTGNTEAFF. CDR3 bases: TGCGCCAGCAGCCAAGAGTATACAGGGAACACTGAAGCTTTCTTT.

V and J are TRBV29-1 and TRBJ2-1; 9 nucleotides align to TRBD1. The junction had 8 bases not matched to a gene; V was cut back by 7 bases and J by 7 bases. This CDR3 has 13 residues. Germline V gene sequence: CDR1 SQVTM, CDR2 ANQGSEA. This chain's CDR3 is CSAGQGPTNEQFF. The CDR3 DNA follows: TGCAGCGCCGGACAGGGGCCAACTAATGAGCAGTTCTTC.

As DNA, the CDR3 is TGTGCCAGTAGAGACCCGGGACAGGAGAACACTGAAGCTTTCTTT. This encodes CASRDPGQENTEAFF. This chain uses TRBV19 with TRBJ1-1; 8 bases agree with TRBD1. This CDR3 spans 15 amino acids. With 6 bases clipped from V and 1 base from J, the junction kept 7 bases outside the gene matches. From germline, CDR1 is LNHDA and CDR2 SQIVND (reference sequence).

This chain links TRBV7-6 with TRBJ2-7, with TRBD2 identical over 7 bases. J gave up 4 bases and V 2 bases, and 5 bases lay outside the gene matches. Germline V gene data show CDR1 as SGHVS and CDR2 as FNYEAQ. CDR3 length equals 14 residues. In nucleotides, the CDR3 is TGTGCCAGCAGCTTAATCAGGGAGGGATACGAGCAGTACTTC. This gives the protein CASSLIREGYEQYF.

With regard to this clone: A read error may account for a junction end that differs from germline. The chain is built from TRBV29-1 and TRBJ1-2; 9 bases are a match to TRBD1. Germline-derived CDR1 and CDR2 are SQVTM and ANQGSEA. The CDR3 consists of 8 residues. CDR3 in DNA: TGCAGCGTTTCGACAGGGGGCTTC. Encoded protein: CSVSTGGF.

This chain links TRBV28 with TRBJ2-7, with 7 bases fitting TRBD2. J was trimmed by 3 bases and V by 3 bases; bases with no gene match: 8. The germline gives CDR1 MDHEN, CDR2 SYDVKM. This CDR3 region has 15 residues. The DNA of the CDR3 is TGTGCCAGCAGTTTTCTGACGGGAGGTGTCTACGAGCAGTACTTC. Its protein product is CASSFLTGGVYEQYF.

The chain recombines TRBV2 with TRBJ2-3; possible D gene TRBD2, 7 bases. The germline V gene encodes CDR1 SNHLY and CDR2 FYNNEI. Trimming stripped 2 bases from V and 4 bases from J, with 13 bases between. The CDR3 loop spans 15 amino acids. CDR3 bases: TGTGCCAGCAGTGAATGGTGGGGGGGCGCAGATACGCAGTATTTT. Translating gives CASSEWWGGADTQYF.

The chain couples TRBV10-3 to TRBJ1-1; 10 bases map to TRBD1. V was clipped by 6 bases and J by 6 bases; unmatched bases: 4. This CDR3 region has 13 residues. Germline V gene sequence: CDR1 ENHRY, CDR2 SYGVKD. This CDR3 is CAIRDRGRAEAFF. The CDR3 DNA sequence: TGTGCCATCAGAGACAGGGGGCGTGCTGAAGCTTTCTTT.

CDR3 in amino acids: CASSIPGQGATEAFF. As DNA, the CDR3 is TGTGCCAGCAGTATCCCGGGACAGGGGGCCACTGAAGCTTTCTTT. V is TRBV25-1 and J is TRBJ1-1; 12 bases are a match to TRBD1. The CDR3 covers 15 residues. The trim removed 5 bases at V and 4 bases at J, leaving 5 bases unmatched. Germline loops: CDR1 MGHDK, CDR2 SYGVNS.